Included here is one T cell receptor beta chain sequence, with context. Its antigen remains unidentified. The data derive from a study of cytomegalovirus exposure and HLA in healthy donors. Across the study: T cells numbering around 180 million yielded 95 million to 140 million unique TCR beta sequences in an earlier analysis.

13 Jbeta primers and 60 Vbeta primers were used for the PCR. Sequencing used immunoSEQ multiplex PCR; TCRdb keeps in-frame clones, though not all of them. Of more than 85,000 clones in the sample, 75% to 85% were seen once. Study-wide points: Prediction of most subjects' HLA-A and HLA-B alleles by TCR beta sequences was reportedly accurate. As confirmed in vitro, a few CMV-associated chains were specific for CMV antigens. The study dropped some indistinguishable V segments, TRBV6-2 and TRBV6-3 among them.

V lost 6 bases and J lost 4; bases outside the gene matches: 6. The CDR3 contains 14 residues. Germline CDR1 is ENHRY and CDR2 is SYGVKD. This TCR derives from a man aged 18 to 29 in good health and CMV-seronegative. J is TRBJ1-3 and V is TRBV10-3; 7 bases map to TRBD1. What was sequenced was PBMCs. CDR3: CAIRPGQIGNTIYF. CDR3 DNA: TGTGCCATCAGGCCGGGACAGATCGGAAACACCATATATTTT.